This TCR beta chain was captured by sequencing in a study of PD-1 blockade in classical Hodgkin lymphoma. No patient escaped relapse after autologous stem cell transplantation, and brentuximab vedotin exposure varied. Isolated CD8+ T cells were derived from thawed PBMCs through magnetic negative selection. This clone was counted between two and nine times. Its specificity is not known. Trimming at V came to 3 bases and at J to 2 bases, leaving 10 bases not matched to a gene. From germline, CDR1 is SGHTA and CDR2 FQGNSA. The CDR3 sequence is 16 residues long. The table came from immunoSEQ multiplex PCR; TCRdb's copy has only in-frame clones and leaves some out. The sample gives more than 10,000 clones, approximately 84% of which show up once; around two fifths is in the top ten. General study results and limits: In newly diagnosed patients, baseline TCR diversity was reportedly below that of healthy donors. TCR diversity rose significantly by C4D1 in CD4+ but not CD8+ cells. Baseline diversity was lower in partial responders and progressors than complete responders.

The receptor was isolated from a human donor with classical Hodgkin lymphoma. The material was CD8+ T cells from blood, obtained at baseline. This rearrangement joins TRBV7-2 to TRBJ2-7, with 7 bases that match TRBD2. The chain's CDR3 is CASSFLLAANTYEQYF. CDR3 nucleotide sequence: TGTGCCAGCAGCTTTCTGCTAGCGGCAAACACCTACGAGCAGTACTTC.